The clone carrying this TCR beta chain was seen only once. Compared with germline, one end of the junction differs, possibly owing to a read error. The assay was immunoSEQ multiplex PCR, and TCRdb's table has in-frame clones only and misses some. The table lists a few hundred thousand clones, 75% to 85% of them singletons. The data originate from a study of blood T cell repertoires in COVID-19. The sequence derives from a man aged 50 or older with active or convalescent COVID-19. The sample comprised peripheral blood.

Here the CDR3 reads CASSWITGTKVF. DNA of the CDR3: TGTGCCAGCAGCTGGATAACCGGGACTAAAGTCTTC. The V gene is TRBV7-8, the J gene TRBJ2-1, with TRBD2 identical over 7 bases. Per the germline V gene, CDR1 is SGHVS and CDR2 is FQNEAQ. CDR3 length equals 12 residues. Full variable domain (missing parts from reference TRBV7-8 and TRBJ2-1): GAGVSQSPRYKVAKRGQDVALRCDPISGHVSLFWYQQALGQGPEFLTYFQNEAQLDKSGLPSDRFFAERPEGSVSTLKIQRTQQEDSAVYLCASSWITGTKVFGPGTRLTVL.